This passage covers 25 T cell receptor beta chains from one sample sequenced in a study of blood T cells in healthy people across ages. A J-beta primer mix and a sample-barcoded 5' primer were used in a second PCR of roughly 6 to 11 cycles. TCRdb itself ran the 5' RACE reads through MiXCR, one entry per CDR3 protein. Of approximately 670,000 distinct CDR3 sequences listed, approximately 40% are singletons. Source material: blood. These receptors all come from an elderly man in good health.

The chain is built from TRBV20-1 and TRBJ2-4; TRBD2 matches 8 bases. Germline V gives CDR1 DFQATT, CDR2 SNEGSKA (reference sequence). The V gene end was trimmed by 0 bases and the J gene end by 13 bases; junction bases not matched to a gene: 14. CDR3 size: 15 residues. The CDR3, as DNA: TGCAGTGCTAGAGATTTTCGGGAGGGCCTGAGGGAGCAGTACTTC. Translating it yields CSARDFREGLREQYF.

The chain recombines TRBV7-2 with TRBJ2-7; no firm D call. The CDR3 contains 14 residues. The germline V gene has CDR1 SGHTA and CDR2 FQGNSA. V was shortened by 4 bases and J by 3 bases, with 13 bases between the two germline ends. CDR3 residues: CASSSRTNFYEQYF. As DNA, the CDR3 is TGTGCCAGCAGCTCCAGGACCAACTTCTACGAGCAGTACTTC.

The CDR3 DNA reads TGTGCCTGGAATCGGGACAGGGCTATTGAGCAGTACTTC. Translated, it gives CAWNRDRAIEQYF. The chain links TRBV30 to TRBJ2-4, with TRBD1 matching 9 bases. V lost 4 bases, J lost 13 bases, and 11 bases stayed unmatched. Per germline, CDR1 GTSNPN and CDR2 SVGIG (reference sequence). The CDR3 covers 13 residues.

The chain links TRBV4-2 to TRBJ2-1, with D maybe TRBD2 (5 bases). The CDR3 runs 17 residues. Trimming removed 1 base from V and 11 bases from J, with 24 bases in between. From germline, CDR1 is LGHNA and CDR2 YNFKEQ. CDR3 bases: TGTGCCAGCAGCCAAGTTTCGAGCTCCCCTGTGGAGGAAAAGCAGTTCTTC. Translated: CASSQVSSSPVEEKQFF.

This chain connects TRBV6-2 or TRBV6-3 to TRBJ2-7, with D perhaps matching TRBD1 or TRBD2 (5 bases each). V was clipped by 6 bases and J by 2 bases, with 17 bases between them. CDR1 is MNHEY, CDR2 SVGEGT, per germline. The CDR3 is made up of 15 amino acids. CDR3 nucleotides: TGTGCCAGCAGCTCCCCTGGGGGAAGGGCCTACGAGCAGTACTTC. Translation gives CASSSPGGRAYEQYF.

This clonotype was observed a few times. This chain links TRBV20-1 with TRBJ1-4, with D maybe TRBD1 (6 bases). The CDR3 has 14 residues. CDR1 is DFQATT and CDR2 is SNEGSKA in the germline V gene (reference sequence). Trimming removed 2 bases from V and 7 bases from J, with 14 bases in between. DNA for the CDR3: TGCAGTGCTAGACTGCAGGGGATAGGTGAAAAACTGTTTTTT. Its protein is CSARLQGIGEKLFF.

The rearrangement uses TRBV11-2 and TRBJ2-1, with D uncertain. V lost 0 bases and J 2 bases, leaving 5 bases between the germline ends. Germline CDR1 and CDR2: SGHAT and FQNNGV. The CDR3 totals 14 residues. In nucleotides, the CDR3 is TGTGCCAGCAGCTTAGAGGCAGCCTACAATGAGCAGTTCTTC. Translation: CASSLEAAYNEQFF.

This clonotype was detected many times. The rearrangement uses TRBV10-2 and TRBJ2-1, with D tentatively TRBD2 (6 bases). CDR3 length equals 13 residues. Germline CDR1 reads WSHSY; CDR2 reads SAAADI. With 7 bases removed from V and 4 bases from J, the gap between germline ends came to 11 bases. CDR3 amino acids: CASTQAGYNEQFF. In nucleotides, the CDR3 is TGCGCCAGCACCCAGGCGGGGTACAATGAGCAGTTCTTC.

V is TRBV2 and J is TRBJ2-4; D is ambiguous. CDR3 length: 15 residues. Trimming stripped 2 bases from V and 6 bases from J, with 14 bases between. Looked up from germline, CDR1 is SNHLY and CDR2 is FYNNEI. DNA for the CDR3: TGTGCCAGCAGTGAAAGTCGCGCATGGGGAAACATTCAGTACTTC. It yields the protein CASSESRAWGNIQYF.

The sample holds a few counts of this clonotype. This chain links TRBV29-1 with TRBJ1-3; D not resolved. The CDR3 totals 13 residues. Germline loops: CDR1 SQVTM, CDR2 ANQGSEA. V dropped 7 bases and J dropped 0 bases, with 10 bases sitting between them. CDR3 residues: CSARPHSGNTIYF. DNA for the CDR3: TGCAGCGCCCGCCCGCACTCTGGAAACACCATATATTTT. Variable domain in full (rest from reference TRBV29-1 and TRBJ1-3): SAVISQKPSRDICQRGTSLTIQCQVDSQVTMMFWYRQQPGQSLTLIATANQGSEATYESGFVIDKFPISRPNLTFSTLTVSNMSPEDSSIYLCSARPHSGNTIYFGEGSWLTVV.

The CDR3 nucleotides read TGCAGTGCCCCCCCCAGGCCAAGCTCCTACAATGAGCAGTTCTTC. Translating gives CSAPPRPSSYNEQFF. The V and J genes are TRBV20-1 and TRBJ2-1, with D hard to call. V shed 6 bases and J shed 0 bases, with 15 bases lying between them. The CDR3 has 15 residues. Per the germline V gene, CDR1 is DFQATT and CDR2 is SNEGSKA (reference sequence).

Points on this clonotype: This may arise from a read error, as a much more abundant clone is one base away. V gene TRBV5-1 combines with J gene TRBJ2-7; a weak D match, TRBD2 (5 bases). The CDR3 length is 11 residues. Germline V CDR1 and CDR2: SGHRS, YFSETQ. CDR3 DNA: TGCGCCGGCAGCGGCTCCTACGAGCAGTACTTC. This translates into CAGSGSYEQYF.

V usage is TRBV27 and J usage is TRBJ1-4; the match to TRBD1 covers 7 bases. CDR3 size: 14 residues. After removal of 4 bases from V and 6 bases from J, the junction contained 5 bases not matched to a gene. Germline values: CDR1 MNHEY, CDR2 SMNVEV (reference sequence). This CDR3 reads CASSWDRRDEKLFF. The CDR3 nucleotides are TGTGCCAGCAGTTGGGACAGAAGAGATGAAAAACTGTTTTTT.

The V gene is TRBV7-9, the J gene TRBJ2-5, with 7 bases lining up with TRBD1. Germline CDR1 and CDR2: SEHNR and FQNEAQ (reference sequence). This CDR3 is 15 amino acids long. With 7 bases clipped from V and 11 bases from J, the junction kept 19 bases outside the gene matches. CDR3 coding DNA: TGTGCCAGCATCGTCACAGGGGAATCCTTCAATGAGCAGTACTTC. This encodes CASIVTGESFNEQYF.

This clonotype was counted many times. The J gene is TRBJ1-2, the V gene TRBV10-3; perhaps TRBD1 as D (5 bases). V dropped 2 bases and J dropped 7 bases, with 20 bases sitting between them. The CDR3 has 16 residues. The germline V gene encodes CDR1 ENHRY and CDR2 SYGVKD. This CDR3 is CAISEGAAGFDFGYTF. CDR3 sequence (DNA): TGTGCCATCAGTGAGGGAGCGGCAGGGTTTGATTTTGGCTACACCTTC.

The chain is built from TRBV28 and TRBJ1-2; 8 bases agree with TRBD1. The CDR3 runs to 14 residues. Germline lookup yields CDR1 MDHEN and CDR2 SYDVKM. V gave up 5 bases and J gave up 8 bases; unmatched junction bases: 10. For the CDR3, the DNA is TGTGCCAGCAGTACCCTCGGACAGGGTCGAGGCTACACCTTC. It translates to CASSTLGQGRGYTF.

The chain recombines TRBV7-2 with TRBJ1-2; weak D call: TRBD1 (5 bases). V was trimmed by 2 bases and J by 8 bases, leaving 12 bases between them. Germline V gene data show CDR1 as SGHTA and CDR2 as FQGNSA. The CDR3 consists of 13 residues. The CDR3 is CASSLPKRGGYTF. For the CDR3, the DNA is TGTGCCAGCAGCTTACCGAAGAGGGGCGGCTACACCTTC.

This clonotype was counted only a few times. CDR3 loop: CASAVGQYHSGGYTF. CDR3 nucleotide sequence: TGTGCCAGCGCGGTCGGACAGTACCATTCCGGGGGCTACACCTTC. The chain carries TRBV6-5 and TRBJ1-2, with D maybe TRBD1 (6 bases). The CDR3 spans 15 residues. Trimming pared 8 bases from V and 8 bases from J, leaving 24 bases between. Germline-derived CDR1 and CDR2 are MNHEY and SVGAGI.

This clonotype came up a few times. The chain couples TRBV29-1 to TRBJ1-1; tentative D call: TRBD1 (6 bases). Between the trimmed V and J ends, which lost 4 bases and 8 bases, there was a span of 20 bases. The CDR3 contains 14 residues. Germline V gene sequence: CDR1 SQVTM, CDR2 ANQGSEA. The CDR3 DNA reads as TGCAGCGTTGTGGCAGGGGCGCTGGGGGTAGAAGCTTTCTTT. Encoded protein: CSVVAGALGVEAFF.

CDR3 DNA sequence: TGCAGCGTTGGAAACAGGGGGTACAATGAGCAGTACTTC. The encoded protein is CSVGNRGYNEQYF. This sequence joins TRBV29-1 and TRBJ2-1; 8 bases map to TRBD1. Near its end, the DNA agrees better with TRBJ2-7, so the J call may be wrong. Germline V gene lookup returns CDR1 SQVTM and CDR2 ANQGSEA. The CDR3 sequence is 13 residues long.

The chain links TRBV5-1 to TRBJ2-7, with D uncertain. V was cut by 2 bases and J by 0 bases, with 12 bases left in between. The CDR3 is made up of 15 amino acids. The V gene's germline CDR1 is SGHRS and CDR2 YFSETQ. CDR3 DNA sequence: TGCGCCAGCAGCTTCGACGGAATGAGCTCCTACGAGCAGTACTTC. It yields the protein CASSFDGMSSYEQYF. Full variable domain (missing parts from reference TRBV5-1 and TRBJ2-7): KAGVTQTPRYLIKTRGQQVTLSCSPISGHRSVSWYQQTPGQGLQFLFEYFSETQRNKGNFPGRFSGRQFSNSRSEMNVSTLELGDSALYLCASSFDGMSSYEQYFGPGTRLTVT.

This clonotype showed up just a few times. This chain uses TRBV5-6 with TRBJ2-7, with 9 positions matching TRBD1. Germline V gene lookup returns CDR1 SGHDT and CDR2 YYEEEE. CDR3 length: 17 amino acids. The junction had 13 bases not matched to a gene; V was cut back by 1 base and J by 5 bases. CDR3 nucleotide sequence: TGTGCCAGCAGCTTGCTGCACACCGGACAGGGGAACGACGAGCAGTACTTC. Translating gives CASSLLHTGQGNDEQYF.

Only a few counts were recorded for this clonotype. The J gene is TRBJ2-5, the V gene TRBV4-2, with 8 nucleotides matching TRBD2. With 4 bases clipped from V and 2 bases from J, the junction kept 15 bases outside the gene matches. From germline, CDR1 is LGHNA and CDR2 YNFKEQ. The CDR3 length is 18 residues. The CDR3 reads CASSPQGSSGVKQETQYF. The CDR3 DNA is TGTGCCAGCAGCCCGCAGGGGAGTAGCGGGGTTAAACAAGAGACCCAGTACTTC.

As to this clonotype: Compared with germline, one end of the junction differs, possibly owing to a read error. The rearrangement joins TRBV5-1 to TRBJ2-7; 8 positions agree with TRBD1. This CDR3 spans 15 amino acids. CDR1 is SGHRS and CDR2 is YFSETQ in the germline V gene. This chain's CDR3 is CASNLAAGRGHEQYF. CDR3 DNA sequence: TGCGCCAGCAACTTGGCCGCTGGCAGGGGGCACGAGCAGTACTTC. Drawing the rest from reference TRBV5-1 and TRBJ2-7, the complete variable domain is KAGVTQTPRYLIKTRGQQVTLSCSPISGHRSVSWYQQTPGQGLQFLFEYFSETQRNKGNFPGRFSGRQFSNSRSEMNVSTLELGDSALYLCASNLAAGRGHEQYFGPGTRLTVT.

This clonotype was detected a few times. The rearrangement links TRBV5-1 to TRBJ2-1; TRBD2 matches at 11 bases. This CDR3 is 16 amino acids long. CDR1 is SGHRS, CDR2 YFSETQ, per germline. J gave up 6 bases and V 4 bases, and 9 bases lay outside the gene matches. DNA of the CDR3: TGCGCCAGCAGCGTTAGCGGGGGGGCGGCTTTCAATGAGCAGTTCTTC. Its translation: CASSVSGGAAFNEQFF.